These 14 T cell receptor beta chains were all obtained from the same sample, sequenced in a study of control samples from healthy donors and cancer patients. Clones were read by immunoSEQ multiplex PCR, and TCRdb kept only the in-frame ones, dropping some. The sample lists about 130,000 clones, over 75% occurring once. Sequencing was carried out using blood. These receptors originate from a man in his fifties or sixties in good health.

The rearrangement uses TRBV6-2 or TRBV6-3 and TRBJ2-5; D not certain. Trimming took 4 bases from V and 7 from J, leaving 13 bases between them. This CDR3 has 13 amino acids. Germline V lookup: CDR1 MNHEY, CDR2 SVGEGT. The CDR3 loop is CASSSMVPGTQYF. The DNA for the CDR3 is TGTGCCAGCAGTTCAATGGTACCGGGGACCCAGTACTTC.

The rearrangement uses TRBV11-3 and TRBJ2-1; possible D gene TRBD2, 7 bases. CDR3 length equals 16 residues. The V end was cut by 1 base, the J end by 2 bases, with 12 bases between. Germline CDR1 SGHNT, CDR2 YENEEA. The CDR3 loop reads CASSLGGGRAYNEQFF. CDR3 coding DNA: TGTGCCAGCAGCTTAGGAGGGGGGAGGGCCTACAATGAGCAGTTCTTC. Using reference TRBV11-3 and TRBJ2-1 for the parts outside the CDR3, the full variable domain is EAGVVQSPRYKIIEKKQPVAFWCNPISGHNTLYWYLQNLGQGPELLIRYENEEAVDDSQLPKDRFSAERLKGVDSTLKIQPAELGDSAVYLCASSLGGGRAYNEQFFGPGTRLTVL.

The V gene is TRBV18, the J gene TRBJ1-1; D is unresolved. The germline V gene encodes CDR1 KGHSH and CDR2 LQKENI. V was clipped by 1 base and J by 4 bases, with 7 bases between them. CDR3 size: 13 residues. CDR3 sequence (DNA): TGTGCCAGCTCACCACGAGAGGGCACTGAAGCTTTCTTT. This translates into CASSPREGTEAFF. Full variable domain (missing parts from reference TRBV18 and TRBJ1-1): NAGVMQNPRHLVRRRGQEARLRCSPMKGHSHVYWYRQLPEEGLKFMVYLQKENIIDESGMPKERFSAEFPKEGPSILRIQQVVRGDSAAYFCASSPREGTEAFFGQGTRLTVV.

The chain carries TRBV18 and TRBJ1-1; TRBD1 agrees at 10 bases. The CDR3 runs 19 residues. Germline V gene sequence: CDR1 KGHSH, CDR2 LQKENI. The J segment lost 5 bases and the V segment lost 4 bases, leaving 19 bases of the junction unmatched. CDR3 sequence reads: CASSRQARTGGGRWTEAFF. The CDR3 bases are TGTGCCAGCTCACGCCAAGCCCGGACAGGGGGAGGTCGTTGGACTGAAGCTTTCTTT. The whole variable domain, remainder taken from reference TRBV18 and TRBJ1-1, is NAGVMQNPRHLVRRRGQEARLRCSPMKGHSHVYWYRQLPEEGLKFMVYLQKENIIDESGMPKERFSAEFPKEGPSILRIQQVVRGDSAAYFCASSRQARTGGGRWTEAFFGQGTRLTVV.

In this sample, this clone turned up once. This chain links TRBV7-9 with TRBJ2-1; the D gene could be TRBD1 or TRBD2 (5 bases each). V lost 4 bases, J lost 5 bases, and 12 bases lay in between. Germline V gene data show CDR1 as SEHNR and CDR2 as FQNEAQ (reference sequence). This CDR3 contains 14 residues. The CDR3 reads CASSSGTTNNEQFF. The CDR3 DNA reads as TGTGCCAGCAGCTCCGGGACGACAAACAATGAGCAGTTCTTC.

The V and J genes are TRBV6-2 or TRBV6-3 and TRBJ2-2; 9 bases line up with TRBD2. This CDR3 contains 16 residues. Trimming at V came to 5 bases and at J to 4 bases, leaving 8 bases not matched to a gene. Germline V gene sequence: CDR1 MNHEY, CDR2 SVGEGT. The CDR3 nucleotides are TGTGCCAGCAGTCAGCGGGGGGCCTACTCCACCGGGGAGCTGTTTTTT. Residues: CASSQRGAYSTGELFF.

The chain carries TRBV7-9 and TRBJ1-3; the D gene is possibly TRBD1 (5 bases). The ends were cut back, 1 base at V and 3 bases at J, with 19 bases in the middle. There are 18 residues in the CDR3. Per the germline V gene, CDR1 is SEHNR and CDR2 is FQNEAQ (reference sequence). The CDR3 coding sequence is TGTGCCAGCAGCTTAGTGGGCCCAGGGACCCGACTTGGAAACACCATATATTTT. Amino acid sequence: CASSLVGPGTRLGNTIYF.

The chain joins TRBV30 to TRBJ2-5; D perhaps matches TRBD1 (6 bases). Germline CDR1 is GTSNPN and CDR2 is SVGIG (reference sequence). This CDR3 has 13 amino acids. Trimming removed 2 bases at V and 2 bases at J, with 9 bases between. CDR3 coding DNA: TGTGCCTGGAGTAATAGGGGGCAAGAGACCCAGTACTTC. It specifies CAWSNRGQETQYF.

The CDR3 DNA reads TGTGCCAGCAGCCCGCGGACAGGGAACTATGGCTACACCTTC. This codes for CASSPRTGNYGYTF. V usage is TRBV5-8 and J usage is TRBJ1-2; 8 nucleotides line up with TRBD1. The CDR3 is 14 amino acids. Germline V gene sequence: CDR1 SGHTS, CDR2 YDEGEE. J gave up 2 bases and V 4 bases, and 4 bases lay outside the gene matches.

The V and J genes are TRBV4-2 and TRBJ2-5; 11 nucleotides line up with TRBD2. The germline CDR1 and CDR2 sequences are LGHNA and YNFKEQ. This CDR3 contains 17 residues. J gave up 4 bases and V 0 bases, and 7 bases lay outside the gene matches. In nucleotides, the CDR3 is TGTGCCAGCAGCCAAGAGCTAGCGGGGGGCCCAAGAGAGACCCAGTACTTC. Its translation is CASSQELAGGPRETQYF.

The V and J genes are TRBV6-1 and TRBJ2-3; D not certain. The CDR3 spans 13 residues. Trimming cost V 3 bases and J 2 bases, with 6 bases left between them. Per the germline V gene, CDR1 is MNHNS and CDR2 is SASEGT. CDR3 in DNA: TGTGCCAGCAGTGATTGGACCACAGATACGCAGTATTTT. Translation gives CASSDWTTDTQYF.

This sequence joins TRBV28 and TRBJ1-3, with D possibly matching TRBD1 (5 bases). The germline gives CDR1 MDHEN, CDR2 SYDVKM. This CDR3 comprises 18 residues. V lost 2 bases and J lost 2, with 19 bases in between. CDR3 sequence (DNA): TGTGCCAGCAGTTTACTGTTGTATGGGGGTTTAGCTGGAAACACCATATATTTT. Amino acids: CASSLLLYGGLAGNTIYF.

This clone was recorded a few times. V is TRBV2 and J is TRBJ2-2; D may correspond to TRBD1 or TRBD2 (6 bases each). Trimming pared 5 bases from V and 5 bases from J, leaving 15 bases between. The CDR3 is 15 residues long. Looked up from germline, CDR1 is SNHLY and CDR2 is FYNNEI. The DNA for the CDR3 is TGTGCCAGCAGTTATAACAGGAGGGGGACCGGGGAGCTGTTTTTT. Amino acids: CASSYNRRGTGELFF.

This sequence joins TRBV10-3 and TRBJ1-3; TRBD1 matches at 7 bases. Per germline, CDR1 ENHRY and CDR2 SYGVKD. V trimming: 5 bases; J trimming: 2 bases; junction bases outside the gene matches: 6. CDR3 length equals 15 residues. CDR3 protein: CAISPQGGAGNTIYF. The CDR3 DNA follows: TGTGCCATCAGTCCCCAGGGGGGAGCTGGAAACACCATATATTTT.